Below are 23 T cell receptor beta chains sequenced from a single sample in a study of T-cell memory formation after mild COVID-19. Each CDR3 protein gets one entry after TCRdb re-called the 5' RACE reads with MiXCR. The profile covers roughly 620,000 distinct CDR3 sequences, with more than 15% appearing a single time and about 12% taken by the ten largest. The sample consisted of PBMCs or a T cell subset sorted from them (not recorded which). These receptor sequences come from an adult woman who had mild COVID-19 (a few samples of this study predate the infection). Cell type and time point are not known.

This clonotype came up a few times. This chain uses TRBV4-3 with TRBJ2-2, with a weak D call TRBD2 (5 bases). Trimming pared 1 base from V and 4 bases from J, leaving 10 bases between. The V gene's germline CDR1 is LGHNA and CDR2 YSLEER. CDR3 length equals 15 residues. DNA of the CDR3: TGCGCCAGCAGCCAAGCGGGGAGTATCACCGGGGAGCTGTTTTTT. It is translated as CASSQAGSITGELFF.

This chain joins TRBV6-6 and TRBJ2-3; 7 bases align to TRBD2. J was trimmed by 6 bases and V by 6 bases; bases with no gene match: 9. The CDR3 has 14 residues. Germline-derived CDR1 and CDR2 are MNHNY and SVGAGI (reference sequence). CDR3 nucleotides: TGTGCCAGCAGACCCCGACGGGAGGCCGATACGCAGTATTTT. Protein product: CASRPRREADTQYF.

The chain joins TRBV7-2 to TRBJ2-7; TRBD2 is a possible D gene (5 bases). In germline, CDR1 is SGHTA, CDR2 FQGNSA. The germline V and J ends were trimmed by 0 bases and 2 bases, with 8 bases remaining between them. This CDR3 is built from 14 residues. The CDR3 loop is CASSLAGATYEQYF. DNA of the CDR3: TGTGCCAGCAGCTTAGCGGGAGCTACCTACGAGCAGTACTTC.

This clonotype was seen many times. The rearrangement uses TRBV2 and TRBJ2-7; 10 bases match TRBD1. Germline V gene lookup returns CDR1 SNHLY and CDR2 FYNNEI. J gave up 4 bases and V 5 bases, and 8 bases lay outside the gene matches. The CDR3 consists of 15 residues. The CDR3 DNA reads TGTGCCAGCAGTTTAACCGGGACAGGGGCTTACGAGCAGTACTTC. It specifies CASSLTGTGAYEQYF. Full variable domain (missing parts from reference TRBV2 and TRBJ2-7): EPEVTQTPSHQVTQMGQEVILRCVPISNHLYFYWYRQILGQKVEFLVSFYNNEISEKSEIFDDQFSVERPDGSNFTLKIRSTKLEDSAMYFCASSLTGTGAYEQYFGPGTRLTVT.

The chain combines TRBV5-1 with TRBJ2-3; TRBD1 matches at 12 bases. J gave up 5 bases and V 3 bases, and 7 bases lay outside the gene matches. The V gene's germline CDR1 is SGHRS and CDR2 YFSETQ. The CDR3 extends over 16 amino acids. Here the CDR3 reads CASSSTGTGGRDTQYF. In DNA, the CDR3 is TGCGCCAGCAGCTCAACCGGGACAGGGGGCAGAGATACGCAGTATTTT. Combining the CDR3 with reference TRBV5-1 and TRBJ2-3 gives the whole variable domain KAGVTQTPRYLIKTRGQQVTLSCSPISGHRSVSWYQQTPGQGLQFLFEYFSETQRNKGNFPGRFSGRQFSNSRSEMNVSTLELGDSALYLCASSSTGTGGRDTQYFGPGTRLTVL.

This clonotype was seen repeatedly, ten times or more. V usage is TRBV5-4 and J usage is TRBJ2-5; 10 bases align to TRBD2. Germline CDR1 SGHNT, CDR2 YYREEE (reference sequence). The V gene end was trimmed by 3 bases and the J gene end by 5 bases; junction bases not matched to a gene: 10. The CDR3 extends over 16 amino acids. The CDR3 loop is CASSWRRLAGVETQYF. As DNA, the CDR3 is TGTGCCAGCAGCTGGAGGCGGCTAGCGGGGGTGGAGACCCAGTACTTC.

This clonotype has only a few counts. The chain is built from TRBV9 and TRBJ1-4, with 7 bases that match TRBD1. V was pared by 0 bases and J by 5 bases, with 4 bases of the junction left unmatched. The germline V gene encodes CDR1 SGDLS and CDR2 YYNGEE. This CDR3 region has 15 residues. CDR3 bases: TGTGCCAGCAGCGTAGGTCACAGGGGAAATGAAAAACTGTTTTTT. Translated: CASSVGHRGNEKLFF.

This chain connects TRBV15 to TRBJ2-7; a possible D gene is TRBD1 (6 bases). Trimming pared 0 bases from V and 2 bases from J, leaving 11 bases between. The V gene's germline CDR1 is LNHNV and CDR2 YYDKDF (reference sequence). The CDR3 runs 15 residues. Written as DNA, the CDR3 is TGTGCCACCAGCAGAGATCGGAACAGGGCCTACGAGCAGTACTTC. Translation: CATSRDRNRAYEQYF.

The chain is built from TRBV7-2 and TRBJ1-5; D is uncertain. The CDR3 sequence is 15 residues long. Trimming pared 2 bases from V and 0 bases from J, leaving 8 bases between. Germline V gene data show CDR1 as SGHTA and CDR2 as FQGNSA. The CDR3 DNA follows: TGTGCCAGCAGCTTAAGGCGGAATAGCAATCAGCCCCAGCATTTT. It encodes CASSLRRNSNQPQHF.

This clonotype was seen a few times. V usage is TRBV6-5 and J usage is TRBJ2-3, with a weak D call TRBD2 (5 bases). Germline loops: CDR1 MNHEY, CDR2 SVGAGI. The germline V and J ends were trimmed by 4 bases and 0 bases, with 23 bases remaining between them. The CDR3 extends over 19 amino acids. The CDR3 sequence is CASSFSPTSEGASTDTQYF. The CDR3 bases are TGTGCCAGCAGTTTTTCCCCCACCTCCGAGGGCGCGAGCACAGATACGCAGTATTTT.

The V and J genes are TRBV29-1 and TRBJ2-3; maybe TRBD2 (5 bases). This CDR3 comprises 14 residues. Between the trimmed V and J ends, which lost 6 bases and 3 bases, there was a span of 16 bases. CDR1 and CDR2 (germline): SQVTM, ANQGSEA. DNA for the CDR3: TGCAGCGTACCCAGAGAGGGAAAAACAGATACGCAGTATTTT. The encoded protein is CSVPREGKTDTQYF.

This clonotype was counted once. The V call is TRBV7-8, the J call TRBJ2-3; D gene uncertain. V was pared by 2 bases and J by 6 bases, with 9 bases between. Per the germline V gene, CDR1 is SGHVS and CDR2 is FQNEAQ. The CDR3 spans 13 residues. The CDR3: CASSLTTKDTQYF. Here the CDR3 DNA reads TGTGCCAGCAGCTTAACCACTAAGGATACGCAGTATTTT.

The genes are TRBV29-1 and TRBJ1-1; the D gene is possibly TRBD1 (5 bases). CDR3 length: 15 amino acids. V lost 1 base to trimming and J lost 0 bases, with 12 bases between them. Per the germline V gene, CDR1 is SQVTM and CDR2 is ANQGSEA. CDR3 sequence reads: CSVEVADSLNTEAFF. CDR3 sequence (DNA): TGCAGCGTTGAAGTCGCCGACAGTCTGAACACTGAAGCTTTCTTT.

The genes are TRBV20-1 and TRBJ1-5; 8 bases fit TRBD1. This CDR3 has 12 amino acids. Germline V gene sequence: CDR1 DFQATT, CDR2 SNEGSKA (reference sequence). J lost 9 bases, V lost 8 bases, and 9 bases had no gene match. CDR3 nucleotides: TGCAGTCTAGGACAGGGCGCGGGGCCCCAGCATTTT. This sequence encodes CSLGQGAGPQHF.

This clonotype was seen only a few times. The chain links TRBV4-1 to TRBJ1-5; TRBD1 is a possible D gene (5 bases). The CDR3 loop spans 16 amino acids. V was shortened by 2 bases and J by 5 bases, with 16 bases between the two germline ends. The germline V gene has CDR1 MGHRA and CDR2 YSYEKL. This chain's CDR3 is CASSQFKQADHQPQHF. CDR3 DNA sequence: TGCGCCAGCAGCCAATTCAAACAGGCCGACCATCAGCCCCAGCATTTT.

The chain has TRBV29-1 and TRBJ2-7, with D maybe TRBD2 (5 bases). The ends were cut back, 0 bases at V and 0 bases at J, with 15 bases in the middle. The CDR3 runs 16 residues. CDR1 is SQVTM and CDR2 is ANQGSEA in the germline V gene. CDR3 coding DNA: TGCAGCGTTGAAGATCCGCAGAGGACTGGCTCCTACGAGCAGTACTTC. The encoded protein is CSVEDPQRTGSYEQYF.

Only a few counts were recorded for this clonotype. J is TRBJ2-7 and V is TRBV20-1, with 11 bases fitting TRBD2. The germline V gene has CDR1 DFQATT and CDR2 SNEGSKA (reference sequence). The CDR3 extends over 15 amino acids. Germline trimming cut 0 bases from V and 0 bases from J; bases unmatched to any gene: 1. CDR3 DNA sequence: TGCAGTGCTAGAGAGGGACTAGCGGTCTCCTACGAGCAGTACTTC. Residues: CSAREGLAVSYEQYF.

This clonotype occurred many times. This rearrangement joins TRBV7-2 to TRBJ2-3; 8 nucleotides agree with TRBD2. The CDR3 loop spans 14 amino acids. In germline, CDR1 is SGHTA, CDR2 FQGNSA. V gave up 4 bases and J gave up 2 bases; unmatched junction bases: 2. The CDR3 loop reads CASSSGGFTDTQYF. In DNA form, the CDR3 reads TGTGCCAGCAGCTCGGGGGGGTTCACAGATACGCAGTATTTT.

V is TRBV7-9 and J is TRBJ2-1; 7 bases match TRBD2. Trimming at V came to 7 bases and at J to 5 bases, leaving 8 bases not matched to a gene. The CDR3 is 14 residues long. From germline, CDR1 is SEHNR and CDR2 FQNEAQ (reference sequence). The CDR3 loop is CASTRPGGNNEQFF. CDR3 bases: TGTGCCAGCACACGACCCGGGGGGAACAATGAGCAGTTCTTC.

This chain joins TRBV6-2 or TRBV6-3 and TRBJ1-2; 10 positions agree with TRBD1. J was trimmed by 3 bases and V by 5 bases; bases with no gene match: 12. The CDR3 runs to 17 residues. CDR1 is MNHEY and CDR2 is SVGEGT in the germline V gene. The CDR3 DNA reads as TGTGCCAGCAGTAACCCCTGGGGACAGGGGACGGACTATGGCTACACCTTC. This translates into CASSNPWGQGTDYGYTF.

This clonotype was counted only a few times. The rearrangement joins TRBV18 to TRBJ2-2, with D possibly TRBD1 on 6 matching bases. V lost 3 bases and J 3 bases, leaving 11 bases between the germline ends. The germline V gene has CDR1 KGHSH and CDR2 LQKENI. The CDR3 is 15 amino acids. CDR3 protein: CASSPPGAYTGELFF. Written as DNA, the CDR3 is TGTGCCAGCTCACCGCCAGGGGCGTACACCGGGGAGCTGTTTTTT. The entire variable domain, with the rest obtained from reference TRBV18 and TRBJ2-2, is as follows: NAGVMQNPRHLVRRRGQEARLRCSPMKGHSHVYWYRQLPEEGLKFMVYLQKENIIDESGMPKERFSAEFPKEGPSILRIQQVVRGDSAAYFCASSPPGAYTGELFFGEGSRLTVL.

This clonotype was seen a handful of times. The rearrangement uses TRBV5-6 and TRBJ1-5; 7 nucleotides align to TRBD1. The ends lost 2 bases at V and 5 bases at J; junction bases unmatched: 10. Germline CDR1 reads SGHDT; CDR2 reads YYEEEE. The CDR3 runs 16 residues. CDR3 bases: TGTGCCAGCAGCTTAGGGCCAGGGACAGTCTATCAGCCCCAGCATTTT. It is translated as CASSLGPGTVYQPQHF. The variable domain in full, with the rest retrieved from reference TRBV5-6 and TRBJ1-5, is DAGVTQSPTHLIKTRGQQVTLRCSPKSGHDTVSWYQQALGQGPQFIFQYYEEEERQRGNFPDRFSGHQFPNYSSELNVNALLLGDSALYLCASSLGPGTVYQPQHFGDGTRLSIL.

The chain carries TRBV11-2 and TRBJ2-7, with D possibly TRBD2 on 6 matching bases. CDR3 length equals 18 residues. Trimming left V 3 bases short and J 0 bases short, with 21 bases between. Germline CDR1 SGHAT, CDR2 FQNNGV. As DNA, the CDR3 is TGTGCCAGCAGCTTCGTTGCGGGGTTTGTTGGCGGCTCCTACGAGCAGTACTTC. This encodes CASSFVAGFVGGSYEQYF.